These 18 T cell receptor beta chains originate from one sample sequenced in a study of a mutant IDH1 vaccine in newly diagnosed glioma. Produced via immunoSEQ multiplex PCR; TCRdb's table is partial and in-frame only. The profile covers about 56,000 clones, with under 85% appearing a single time and approximately 3.2% taken by the ten largest. Time point noted: week 47, end of study. Vaccination comprised doses that each held 300 ug of mutant IDH1 20-mer peptide, plus topical imiquimod. For these receptors, no antigen is known. The sample was PBMCs, taken from a glioma patient whose treatment included an IDH1 peptide vaccine. Source of these receptors: a woman aged 45-65 years with glioma.

The V call is TRBV5-1, the J call TRBJ2-3, with TRBD1 identical over 7 bases. The CDR3 length is 16 residues. Germline V gives CDR1 SGHRS, CDR2 YFSETQ. V lost 0 bases and J lost 2; bases outside the gene matches: 6. CDR3 loop: CASSLVGQGVTDTQYF. The CDR3 nucleotides read TGCGCCAGCAGCTTGGTAGGTCAGGGGGTCACAGATACGCAGTATTTT.

The gene calls are TRBV10-3 and TRBJ2-5; possibly TRBD2 for D (5 bases). The CDR3 consists of 13 residues. From germline, CDR1 is ENHRY and CDR2 SYGVKD. V lost 6 bases, J lost 2 bases, and 10 bases lay in between. Written as DNA, the CDR3 is TGTGCCATCAGGACGGACTCGCAAGAGACCCAGTACTTC. Its protein product is CAIRTDSQETQYF.

The CDR3 bases are TGTGCCAGCAGAGGCCTGGGCCCTGAAGCTTTCTTT. Amino acids: CASRGLGPEAFF. The J gene is TRBJ1-1, the V gene TRBV6-1, with D hard to call. Germline V gene data show CDR1 as MNHNS and CDR2 as SASEGT. Between the trimmed V and J ends, which lost 6 bases and 6 bases, there was a span of 11 bases. CDR3 length equals 12 residues.

The chain recombines TRBV5-4 with TRBJ1-2, with a possible D match to TRBD1 (6 bases). Germline V gene sequence: CDR1 SGHNT, CDR2 YYREEE (reference sequence). CDR3 length: 15 amino acids. V dropped 3 bases and J dropped 8 bases, with 20 bases sitting between them. The CDR3 DNA reads as TGTGCCAGCAGCTCCACCTTTCTGGGGGGCCCGGGCTACACCTTC. The encoded protein is CASSSTFLGGPGYTF.

This chain joins TRBV30 and TRBJ2-7; 9 bases line up with TRBD1. Germline CDR1 is GTSNPN and CDR2 is SVGIG (reference sequence). V gave up 2 bases and J gave up 5 bases; unmatched junction bases: 7. This CDR3 has 14 amino acids. CDR3: CAWSKGTGRNEQYF. CDR3 coding DNA: TGTGCCTGGAGTAAGGGGACAGGGAGGAACGAGCAGTACTTC.

This clone appeared once. This chain joins TRBV30 and TRBJ1-2; weak D call: TRBD1 (6 bases). Deletions cut 5 bases from V and 4 bases from J, with 20 bases between. The CDR3 has 15 residues. The germline V gene has CDR1 GTSNPN and CDR2 SVGIG (reference sequence). CDR3: CAWSLAGASGYGYTF. As DNA, the CDR3 is TGTGCCTGGTCTCTCGCAGGGGCTTCGGGCTATGGCTACACCTTC.

This chain uses TRBV30 with TRBJ1-5; possible D gene TRBD1, 6 bases. The CDR3 consists of 15 residues. Germline CDR1 is GTSNPN and CDR2 is SVGIG (reference sequence). Trimming left V 3 bases short and J 4 bases short, with 16 bases between. CDR3 sequence: CAWRPSDRRNQPQHF. The CDR3 bases are TGTGCCTGGAGGCCCTCGGACAGAAGGAATCAGCCCCAGCATTTT.

The chain uses TRBV7-5 and TRBJ1-5. TRBV7-5 counts as a pseudogene. This CDR3 is 17 amino acids long. The CDR3 spells CVRSQGRGSGGGQPQHF. In DNA, the CDR3 is TGTGTCAGAAGTCAGGGGCGGGGGAGTGGCGGGGGCCAGCCCCAGCATTTT.

The chain couples TRBV6-1 to TRBJ2-2; TRBD1 matches 8 bases. The trim removed 5 bases at V and 2 bases at J, leaving 4 bases unmatched. Germline CDR1 and CDR2: MNHNS and SASEGT. The CDR3 consists of 15 residues. CDR3: CASSSGQGNTGELFF. CDR3 bases: TGTGCCAGCAGTTCAGGACAGGGTAACACCGGGGAGCTGTTTTTT.

This clone was seen a single time. The rearrangement uses TRBV9 and TRBJ2-5; 7 bases align to TRBD2. The ends lost 3 bases at V and 4 bases at J; junction bases unmatched: 6. Per the germline V gene, CDR1 is SGDLS and CDR2 is YYNGEE. The CDR3 contains 14 residues. The CDR3 here is CASSGSLAVETQYF. The DNA for the CDR3 is TGTGCCAGCAGCGGAAGCCTAGCGGTAGAGACCCAGTACTTC.

A single count supports this clone. The chain links TRBV5-6 to TRBJ1-1; D gene uncertain. In germline, CDR1 is SGHDT, CDR2 YYEEEE. The CDR3 totals 13 residues. Between the trimmed V and J ends, which lost 1 base and 1 base, there was a span of 5 bases. The CDR3 sequence is CASSLLGNTEAFF. The CDR3 bases are TGTGCCAGCAGCTTGTTGGGGAACACTGAAGCTTTCTTT.

The chain employs TRBV18 and TRBJ1-1, with D perhaps matching TRBD1 (5 bases). V lost 4 bases to trimming and J lost 6 bases, with 15 bases between them. CDR1 and CDR2 (germline): KGHSH, LQKENI. There are 14 residues in the CDR3. In DNA form, the CDR3 reads TGTGCCAGCTCACTAACAGGTGGCGTTGCTGAAGCTTTCTTT. This gives the protein CASSLTGGVAEAFF.

The V call is TRBV5-4, the J call TRBJ1-4; D not resolved. Germline V gene sequence: CDR1 SGHNT, CDR2 YYREEE (reference sequence). V was clipped by 1 base and J by 4 bases, with 14 bases between them. The CDR3 runs 16 residues. CDR3 region: CASSLKRERFNEKLFF. The CDR3 nucleotides read TGTGCCAGCAGCTTGAAAAGGGAACGGTTTAATGAAAAACTGTTTTTT.

This rearrangement joins TRBV6-1 to TRBJ1-2; D is unclear. The CDR3 is made up of 13 amino acids. The ends were cut back, 9 bases at V and 4 bases at J, with 15 bases in the middle. Looked up from germline, CDR1 is MNHNS and CDR2 is SASEGT. The CDR3 spells CASTVASGYGYTF. The CDR3 bases are TGTGCCAGTACAGTCGCTTCGGGCTATGGCTACACCTTC.

The chain is built from TRBV5-1 and TRBJ2-1, with D perhaps assigned TRBD1 or TRBD2 (5 bases each). V was clipped by 0 bases and J by 3 bases, with 13 bases between them. The CDR3 extends over 16 amino acids. The germline V gene encodes CDR1 SGHRS and CDR2 YFSETQ. CDR3 in amino acids: CASSLGGLEVYNEQFF. In DNA form, the CDR3 reads TGCGCCAGCAGCTTGGGGGGGTTAGAGGTCTACAATGAGCAGTTCTTC. The entire variable domain, with the rest obtained from reference TRBV5-1 and TRBJ2-1, is as follows: KAGVTQTPRYLIKTRGQQVTLSCSPISGHRSVSWYQQTPGQGLQFLFEYFSETQRNKGNFPGRFSGRQFSNSRSEMNVSTLELGDSALYLCASSLGGLEVYNEQFFGPGTRLTVL.

This sequence joins TRBV29-1 and TRBJ1-4, with D possibly matching TRBD1 (6 bases). V lost 0 bases and J lost 7, with 18 bases in between. Germline CDR1 SQVTM, CDR2 ANQGSEA. The CDR3 has 16 residues. CDR3 sequence: CSVEDLVGKGGEKLFF. The CDR3 coding sequence is TGCAGCGTTGAAGATCTGGTCGGTAAAGGGGGTGAAAAACTGTTTTTT.

The chain links TRBV23-1 to TRBJ2-7; 8 bases match TRBD1. TRBV23-1 is known as an ORF, though its function is uncertain. This CDR3 comprises 16 residues. The junction had 9 bases not matched to a gene; V was cut back by 4 bases and J by 1 base. As DNA, the CDR3 is TGCGCCAGCAGTCCCCCGGACAGGGTGGCATCCTACGAGCAGTACTTC. The encoded protein is CASSPPDRVASYEQYF.

The rearrangement joins TRBV6-5 to TRBJ1-2; 7 bases line up with TRBD1. CDR3 length equals 16 residues. Germline V gives CDR1 MNHEY, CDR2 SVGAGI. With 4 bases clipped from V and 8 bases from J, the junction kept 16 bases outside the gene matches. CDR3 sequence reads: CASSLVPETGLGGYTF. The CDR3 region has the DNA TGTGCCAGCAGTTTGGTACCCGAGACAGGGCTTGGGGGCTACACCTTC.